This TCR beta chain was captured in a study of shared clonotypes between healthy human individuals. The naive CD8 subset, CD45RO-negative cells positively selected for CCR7, excluded terminally differentiated effector memory CD45RA+ cells. There were only Caucasian adults among the donors, and all lived in Nashville, Tennessee. V lost 0 bases and J lost 0, with 9 bases in between. The CDR3 is made up of 15 amino acids. Germline values: CDR1 SGHRS, CDR2 YFSETQ. In the original processing: Owing to the provision of junction-only sequences devoid of quality scores by immunoSEQ, filtering differed. Clones were read by immunoSEQ multiplex PCR, and TCRdb kept only the in-frame ones, dropping some. The V and J calls and the clone size are those of that table, but D and trimming were determined from the DNA. The sample has roughly 2.1 million clones; roughly 91% are singletons.

The sequence was obtained from a man aged 18 to 30 in good health. Some clones in this sample may be carry-over from other donors' samples. The source material was naive CD8+ T cells from PBMCs. The J gene is TRBJ1-1, the V gene TRBV5-1; perhaps TRBD1 as D (5 bases). CDR3 region: CASSLGVRVNTEAFF. The CDR3 nucleotides read TGCGCCAGCAGCTTGGGAGTCAGGGTGAACACTGAAGCTTTCTTT.